The sequence of this TCR beta chain was determined in a study of blood T cells in healthy people across ages. A second PCR of 7 to 11 cycles used a sample-barcoded 5' primer and a J-beta primer mix. TCRdb fed the 5' RACE reads into MiXCR, producing one record per CDR3 protein. The sample yields roughly 1.5 million distinct CDR3 sequences, approximately 42% seen once. Germline V gene sequence: CDR1 LGHDT, CDR2 YNNKEL (reference sequence). The length of the CDR3 is 14 residues. Between the trimmed V and J ends, which lost 5 bases and 4 bases, there was a span of 11 bases. In regard to this clonotype: Its antigen remains unknown.

Notes on the study in general: A conclusive naive versus antigen-experienced comparison was prevented by the unsorted PBMCs. Whereas aged donors had fewer naive CD4+ cells, long-lived donors had more of them and higher diversity.

The rearrangement joins TRBV3-1 to TRBJ2-2; no clear D gene. The sequence was collected from a woman between 18 and 29 years old in good health. Sequencing was performed on blood. The CDR3 sequence is CASSYGRVTGELFF. The CDR3 region has the DNA TGTGCCAGCAGCTATGGACGGGTCACCGGGGAGCTGTTTTTT.